The 17 T cell receptor beta chains below come from one sample, sequenced in a study of radiation and T cells in renal cell carcinoma. Libraries were prepared by immunoSEQ multiplex PCR; TCRdb keeps only in-frame clonotypes and omits some of them. The table records about 78,000 clones, 70% to 90% of them present only once. Time point here: blood 4 weeks post-SBRT, at nephrectomy. Treatment of the sample: 15 Gy SBRT to primary tumor, nephrectomy 4 weeks later. Sequencing used blood, obtained from a patient whose treatment included radiotherapy and nephrectomy. The receptor set was obtained from an older woman with renal cell carcinoma.

This chain connects TRBV6-1 to TRBJ2-3; tentative D call: TRBD1 (5 bases). Trimming shortened V by 3 bases and J by 6 bases, and 13 bases separated the two germline ends. Germline-derived CDR1 and CDR2 are MNHNS and SASEGT. There are 14 residues in the CDR3. CDR3 sequence: CASSEGWGADTQYF. The CDR3 coding sequence is TGTGCCAGCAGTGAGGGCTGGGGCGCCGATACGCAGTATTTT.

J is TRBJ1-6 and V is TRBV5-4; D gene uncertain. The CDR3 length is 12 residues. Per the germline V gene, CDR1 is SGHNT and CDR2 is YYREEE (reference sequence). V was trimmed by 5 bases and J by 8 bases, leaving 8 bases between them. CDR3: CASRGGDSPLHF. CDR3 bases: TGTGCCAGCAGGGGTGGGGATTCACCCCTCCACTTT.

This clone has just one count. This chain connects TRBV6-5 to TRBJ2-1, with a possible D match to TRBD1 (7 bases). Per the germline V gene, CDR1 is MNHEY and CDR2 is SVGAGI. Trimming pared 9 bases from V and 3 bases from J, leaving 12 bases between. CDR3 size: 13 residues. CDR3 in amino acids: CASRGTVYNEQFF. The DNA of the CDR3 is TGTGCCAGTCGGGGGACAGTCTACAATGAGCAGTTCTTC.

The chain has TRBV6-6 and TRBJ1-1; a possible D gene is TRBD1 (6 bases). CDR1 and CDR2 (germline): MNHNY, SVGAGI (reference sequence). Deletions cut 5 bases from V and 8 bases from J, with 12 bases between. The CDR3 is 12 residues long. The CDR3 is CASSLQGLEAFF. The DNA of the CDR3 is TGTGCCAGCAGTCTACAGGGTTTAGAAGCTTTCTTT.

Only a few counts were recorded for this clone. V gene TRBV20-1 combines with J gene TRBJ2-3; D is uncertain. CDR3 length: 11 residues. V lost 7 bases to trimming and J lost 2 bases, with 7 bases between them. Germline loops: CDR1 DFQATT, CDR2 SNEGSKA (reference sequence). CDR3 coding DNA: TGCAGTGGCCTCCTCACAGATACGCAGTATTTT. This codes for CSGLLTDTQYF.

The rearrangement joins TRBV4-1 to TRBJ2-4; D not certain. Per germline, CDR1 MGHRA and CDR2 YSYEKL. The CDR3 consists of 13 residues. V was shortened by 2 bases and J by 13 bases, with 15 bases between the two germline ends. The CDR3 sequence: CASSQLSFARQYF. In nucleotides, the CDR3 is TGCGCCAGCAGCCAACTTTCCTTCGCGAGGCAGTACTTC.

The chain couples TRBV18 to TRBJ2-1; 11 positions agree with TRBD2. The CDR3 is made up of 15 amino acids. Losses at the gene ends were 6 bases for V and 6 bases for J; bases not matched to a gene: 7. The V gene's germline CDR1 is KGHSH and CDR2 LQKENI. The CDR3 bases are TGTGCCAGCTCGCGTAGCGGGGGGGCGATCAATGAGCAGTTCTTC. Amino acid sequence: CASSRSGGAINEQFF.

This rearrangement joins TRBV30 to TRBJ1-1, with TRBD1 as a possible D gene (6 bases). Trimming took off 3 bases at V and 6 bases at J, with 14 bases between the two ends. There are 13 residues in the CDR3. The germline gives CDR1 GTSNPN, CDR2 SVGIG (reference sequence). The CDR3 DNA sequence: TGTGCCTGGAGACAGGGAAAGAGCGCTGAAGCTTTCTTT. This codes for CAWRQGKSAEAFF. Complete variable domain (other parts from reference TRBV30 and TRBJ1-1): SQTIHQWPATLVQPVGSPLSLECTVEGTSNPNLYWYRQAAGRGLQLLFYSVGIGQISSEVPQNLSASRPQDRQFILSSKKLLLSDSGFYLCAWRQGKSAEAFFGQGTRLTVV.

The gene calls are TRBV4-2 and TRBJ1-6, with 11 bases that match TRBD1. Germline lookup yields CDR1 LGHNA and CDR2 YNFKEQ. V shed 3 bases and J 10 bases; nucleotides not matched to a gene: 5. There are 15 residues in the CDR3. Here the CDR3 DNA reads TGTGCCAGCAGCCAGTCGGGACAGGGGGTATCACCCCTCCACTTT. It specifies CASSQSGQGVSPLHF.

This chain's CDR3 is CASSQDQSIGLAGGTDTQYF. CDR3 DNA sequence: TGTGCCAGCAGCCAAGATCAAAGTATAGGACTAGCGGGGGGGACAGATACGCAGTATTTT. This sequence joins TRBV4-2 and TRBJ2-3, with 15 bases identical to TRBD2. This CDR3 is 20 amino acids long. Trimming at V came to 0 bases and at J to 3 bases, leaving 10 bases not matched to a gene. Germline CDR1 and CDR2: LGHNA and YNFKEQ.

This rearrangement joins TRBV7-2 to TRBJ1-5; 12 bases are shared with TRBD1. Germline CDR1 reads SGHTA; CDR2 reads FQGNSA. This CDR3 contains 16 residues. The V segment lost 1 base and the J segment 5 bases; nucleotides outside the gene matches: 3. The CDR3 is CASSLVGTGGYQPQHF. DNA for the CDR3: TGTGCCAGCAGCTTAGTAGGGACAGGGGGCTATCAGCCCCAGCATTTT.

The gene calls are TRBV30 and TRBJ2-7; D may be TRBD2 (6 bases). The CDR3 is 16 residues long. Germline CDR1 reads GTSNPN; CDR2 reads SVGIG (reference sequence). V was clipped by 2 bases and J by 0 bases, with 17 bases between them. The CDR3 sequence: CAWSRFSGLSSYEQYF. CDR3 bases: TGTGCCTGGAGTAGATTCTCGGGACTCAGCTCCTACGAGCAGTACTTC. The full variable domain, in which reference TRBV30 and TRBJ2-7 provide the parts outside the CDR3, is SQTIHQWPATLVQPVGSPLSLECTVEGTSNPNLYWYRQAAGRGLQLLFYSVGIGQISSEVPQNLSASRPQDRQFILSSKKLLLSDSGFYLCAWSRFSGLSSYEQYFGPGTRLTVT.

This clone has a handful of counts. The gene calls are TRBV7-2 and TRBJ1-5; unclear D gene. Trimming pared 5 bases from V and 0 bases from J, leaving 11 bases between. Germline CDR1 SGHTA, CDR2 FQGNSA. The CDR3 covers 15 residues. The CDR3 coding sequence is TGTGCCAGCAGCCCCCAGCGCCTTAGCAATCAGCCCCAGCATTTT. Translation: CASSPQRLSNQPQHF.

The chain has TRBV14 and TRBJ2-7, with unresolved D. The CDR3 consists of 11 residues. Trimming took off 1 base at V and 8 bases at J, with 6 bases between the two ends. Germline V gene sequence: CDR1 SGHDN, CDR2 FVKESK. This CDR3 reads CASSQGAKQYF. CDR3 bases: TGTGCCAGCAGCCAAGGGGCCAAGCAGTACTTC.

This clone was recorded once. The chain combines TRBV16 with TRBJ1-1; possible D gene TRBD1, 6 bases. V was clipped by 2 bases and J by 1 base, with 17 bases between them. The germline V gene encodes CDR1 KGHSY and CDR2 FQNENV. The CDR3 extends over 17 amino acids. CDR3 region: CASSQAGRGGPNTEAFF. The CDR3 region has the DNA TGTGCCAGCAGCCAAGCTGGGCGCGGGGGCCCGAACACTGAAGCTTTCTTT.

J is TRBJ1-1 and V is TRBV28; D might be TRBD1 (5 bases). Looked up from germline, CDR1 is MDHEN and CDR2 is SYDVKM. The CDR3 is 14 amino acids. V was pared by 8 bases and J by 3 bases, with 16 bases between. The DNA for the CDR3 is TGTGCCAGCCATACCAGGGAGCCGCACACTGAAGCTTTCTTT. Translating gives CASHTREPHTEAFF.

This chain connects TRBV6-1 to TRBJ1-1; unclear D gene. The germline V and J ends were trimmed by 6 bases and 0 bases, with 8 bases remaining between them. Germline CDR1 reads MNHNS; CDR2 reads SASEGT. The CDR3 has 13 amino acids. CDR3 nucleotide sequence: TGTGCCAGCAGACGGAACTTGAACACTGAAGCTTTCTTT. Its protein product is CASRRNLNTEAFF.